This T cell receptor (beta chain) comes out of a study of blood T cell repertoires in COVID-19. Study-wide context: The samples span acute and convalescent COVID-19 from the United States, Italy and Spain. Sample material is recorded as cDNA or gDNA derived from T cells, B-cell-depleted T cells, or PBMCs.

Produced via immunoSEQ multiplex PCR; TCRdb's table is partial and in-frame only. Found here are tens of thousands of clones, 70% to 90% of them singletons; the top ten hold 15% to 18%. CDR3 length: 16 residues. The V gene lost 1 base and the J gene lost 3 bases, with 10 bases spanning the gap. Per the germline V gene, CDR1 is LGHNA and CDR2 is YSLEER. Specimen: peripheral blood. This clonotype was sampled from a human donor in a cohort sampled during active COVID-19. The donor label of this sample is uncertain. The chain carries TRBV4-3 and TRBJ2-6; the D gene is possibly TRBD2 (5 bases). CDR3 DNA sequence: TGCGCCAGCAGCCAAGGCACCGGGAATGGGGCCAACGTCCTGACTTTC. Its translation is CASSQGTGNGANVLTF.